This T cell receptor beta chain was documented in a study of response to subunit inactivated influenza vaccine. General study points: Authors suggested each seasonal influenza vaccination recruits few new T cells.

Germline lookup yields CDR1 DFQATT and CDR2 SNEGSKA (reference sequence). The CDR3 runs 14 residues. Trimming cost V 3 bases and J 3 bases, with 15 bases left between them. This clonotype was detected only a few times. What it binds is not known. A single record per CDR3 protein comes from TCRdb applying MiXCR to the RT-PCR reads. The table lists under 200,000 distinct CDR3 sequences, 11% of them singletons. The chain is built from TRBV20-1 and TRBJ2-7; D possibly corresponds to TRBD1 (5 bases). Sequenced here: non-naive T cells sorted from PBMCs, sampled roughly 45 days after vaccination. The TCR sequence derives from a man in his forties or fifties who received an inactivated influenza vaccine. The CDR3 region is CSASPPDSLYEQYF. CDR3 bases: TGCAGTGCTAGCCCGCCCGACAGCCTCTACGAGCAGTACTTC.